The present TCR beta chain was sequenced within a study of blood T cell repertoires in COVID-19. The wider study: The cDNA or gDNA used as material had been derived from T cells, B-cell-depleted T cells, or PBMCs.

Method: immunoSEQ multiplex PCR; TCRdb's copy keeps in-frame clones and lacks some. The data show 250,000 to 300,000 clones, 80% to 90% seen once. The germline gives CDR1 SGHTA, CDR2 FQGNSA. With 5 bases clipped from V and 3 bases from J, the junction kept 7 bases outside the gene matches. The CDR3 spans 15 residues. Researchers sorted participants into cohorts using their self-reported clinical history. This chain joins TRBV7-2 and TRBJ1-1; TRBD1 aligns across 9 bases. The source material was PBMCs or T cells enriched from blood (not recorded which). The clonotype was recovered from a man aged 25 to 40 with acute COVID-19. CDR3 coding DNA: TGTGCCAGCAGCCCCGAACAGGGGGCCCACACTGAAGCTTTCTTT. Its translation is CASSPEQGAHTEAFF.